This T cell receptor (beta chain) was obtained from a study of OX40 agonist ivuxolimab in advanced cancers. The overall study: A history of anti-PD-1, anti-PD-L1 or anti-CTLA-4 therapy was acceptable, and approximately 40% had some.

Collection of blood occurred at baseline, at cycle 4 day 1, and at cycle 7 day 1. TCRdb's table, derived via immunoSEQ multiplex PCR, lists solely in-frame clones and lacks some. This sample has roughly 80,000 clones; around four fifths occur once, and the top ten carry under 2%. Study results and limitations: Antigen specificity of clonally expanded peripheral T cells was not established.

As for this clone: Its antigen is undetermined.

Germline V gene sequence: CDR1 SNHLY, CDR2 FYNNEI. The CDR3 length is 15 residues. V dropped 3 bases and J dropped 0 bases, with 6 bases sitting between them. Sample: CD4+ or CD8+ T cells sorted from blood, taken in a trial of the OX40 agonist ivuxolimab. This TCR came from an adult with an advanced solid tumor such as melanoma, head and neck, liver or kidney cancer. The rearrangement uses TRBV2 and TRBJ2-6, with D unclear. The CDR3 region has the DNA TGTGCCAGCAGTGAGAGTCCCTCTGGGGCCAACGTCCTGACTTTC. Its translation: CASSESPSGANVLTF.